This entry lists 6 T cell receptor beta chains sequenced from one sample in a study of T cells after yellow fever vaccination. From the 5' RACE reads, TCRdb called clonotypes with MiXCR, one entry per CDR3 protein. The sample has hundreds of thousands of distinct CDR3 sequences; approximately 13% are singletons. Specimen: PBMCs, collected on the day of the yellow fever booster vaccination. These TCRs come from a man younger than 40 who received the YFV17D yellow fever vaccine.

This chain's CDR3 is CASSLAGRFSEQFF. The CDR3 DNA is TGTGCCAGCAGCTTGGCTGGGAGGTTCAGTGAGCAGTTCTTC. The chain recombines TRBV5-6 with TRBJ2-1, with D perhaps TRBD2 (6 bases). CDR1 and CDR2 from the germline V gene are SGHDT and YYEEEE. This CDR3 is built from 14 residues. V was pared by 0 bases and J by 9 bases, with 13 bases between.

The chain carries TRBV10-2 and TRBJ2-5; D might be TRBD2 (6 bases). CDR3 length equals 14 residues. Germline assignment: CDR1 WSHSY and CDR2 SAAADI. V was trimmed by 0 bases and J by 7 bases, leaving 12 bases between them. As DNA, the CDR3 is TGCGCCAGCAGTGAGTCCGCGGGAACTGGGACCCAGTACTTC. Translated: CASSESAGTGTQYF.

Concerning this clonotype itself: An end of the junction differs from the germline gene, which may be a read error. The CDR3 sequence is CASSPGARELYNEQFF. CDR3 coding DNA: TGTGCTAGCAGCCCCGGGGCGCGGGAGCTTTACAATGAGCAGTTCTTC. The chain links TRBV7-7 to TRBJ2-1, with TRBD2 matching 7 bases. The CDR3 covers 16 residues. Germline V gene data show CDR1 as SSHAT and CDR2 as FNYEAQ (reference sequence).

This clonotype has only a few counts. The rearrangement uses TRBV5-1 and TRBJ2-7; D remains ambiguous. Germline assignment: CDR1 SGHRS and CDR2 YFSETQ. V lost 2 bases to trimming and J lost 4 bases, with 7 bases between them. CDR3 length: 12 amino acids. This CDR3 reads CASSFGEYEQYF. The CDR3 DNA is TGCGCCAGCAGCTTTGGGGAATACGAGCAGTACTTC.

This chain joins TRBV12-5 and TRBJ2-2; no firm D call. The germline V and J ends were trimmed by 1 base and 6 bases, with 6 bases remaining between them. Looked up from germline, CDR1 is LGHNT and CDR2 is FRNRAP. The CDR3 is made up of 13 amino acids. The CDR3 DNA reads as TGTGCTAGTGGTTTGGACCTCGCCGGGGAGCTGTTTTTT. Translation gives CASGLDLAGELFF.

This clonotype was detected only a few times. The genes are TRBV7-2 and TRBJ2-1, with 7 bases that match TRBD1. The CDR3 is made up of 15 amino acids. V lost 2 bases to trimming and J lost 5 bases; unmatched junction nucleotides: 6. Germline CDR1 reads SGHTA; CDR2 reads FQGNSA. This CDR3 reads CASSLTLGGHNEQFF. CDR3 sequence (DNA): TGTGCCAGCAGCTTAACCCTAGGGGGCCACAATGAGCAGTTCTTC.